This TCR beta chain was sequenced in a study of CD8 T cells in Susac syndrome. Random hexamers served to reverse transcribe roughly 0.5 to 1 ug RNA. The authors amplified TCR beta CDR3 across 54 Vbeta and 13 Jbeta using immunoSEQ multiplex PCR. A single record per CDR3 protein comes from TCRdb applying MiXCR to the immunoSEQ multiplex PCR reads. The sample carries some 160,000 distinct CDR3 sequences, approximately 95% recorded once. Sequencing of TCR beta was carried out in blood CD8+ and CD4+ T cells. TEMRA cells were FACS-enriched, and CD8+ and CD4+ T cells were isolated negatively. The CDR3 sequence is 16 residues long. Per germline, CDR1 SEHNR and CDR2 FQNEAQ (reference sequence). V dropped 5 bases and J dropped 0 bases, with 16 bases sitting between them.

The material sequenced was CD8+ T cells from PBMCs. The sequence was collected from a human donor with multiple sclerosis. The genes are TRBV7-9 and TRBJ1-1, with a possible D match to TRBD1 (5 bases). The CDR3 nucleotides read TGTGCCAGCAGCCCCTCATCACGGGGCGTGAACACTGAAGCTTTCTTT. Its translation: CASSPSSRGVNTEAFF.